The 9 T cell receptor beta chains below all came from one sample that was sequenced in a study of shared clonotypes between healthy human individuals. Assay: immunoSEQ multiplex PCR; the TCRdb copy retains only in-frame clones and omits some. The sample consists of about 2.3 million clones, 80% to 95% of them appearing once. Sequencing input: naive CD4+ T cells from PBMCs. Subset specified: CD45RA+ positively selected. The receptors were gathered from a young man in good health. Some clones in this sample may be carry-over from other donors' samples.

The chain joins TRBV7-9 to TRBJ2-3, with D uncertain. The germline V gene has CDR1 SEHNR and CDR2 FQNEAQ (reference sequence). The CDR3 runs 15 residues. V lost 4 bases and J 1 base, leaving 12 bases between the germline ends. In DNA, the CDR3 is TGTGCCAGCAGCTCCCCCCCAAGTGGCACAGATACGCAGTATTTT. This sequence encodes CASSSPPSGTDTQYF.

The chain carries TRBV27 and TRBJ2-2; 10 nucleotides align to TRBD1. Germline CDR1 is MNHEY and CDR2 is SMNVEV (reference sequence). The CDR3 has 16 amino acids. V shed 5 bases and J 6 bases; nucleotides not matched to a gene: 9. The CDR3 DNA follows: TGTGCCAGCAGTACACCCGGGACAGGGGCCGCCGGGGAGCTGTTTTTT. Translating it yields CASSTPGTGAAGELFF.

The V call is TRBV29-1, the J call TRBJ2-7; TRBD1 aligns across 8 bases. The CDR3 loop spans 14 amino acids. V was clipped by 0 bases and J by 6 bases; unmatched bases: 7. CDR1 is SQVTM, CDR2 ANQGSEA, per germline. DNA for the CDR3: TGCAGCGTTGAAGAAGGTGGACAGGGAGGCGAGCAGTACTTC. This translates into CSVEEGGQGGEQYF.

The chain's CDR3 is CASSSSGSGGETQYF. DNA of the CDR3: TGTGCCAGCAGTTCAAGCGGGAGCGGTGGAGAGACCCAGTACTTC. The chain joins TRBV7-9 to TRBJ2-5, with TRBD2 matching 8 bases. This CDR3 is 15 amino acids long. Germline trimming cut 6 bases from V and 4 bases from J; bases unmatched to any gene: 10. Germline V CDR1 and CDR2: SEHNR, FQNEAQ (reference sequence). Supplemented by reference TRBV7-9 and TRBJ2-5, the full variable domain reads DTGVSQNPRHKITKRGQNVTFRCDPISEHNRLYWYRQTLGQGPEFLTYFQNEAQLEKSRLLSDRFSAERPKGSFSTLEIQRTEQGDSAMYLCASSSSGSGGETQYFGPGTRLLVL.

V usage is TRBV6-6 and J usage is TRBJ1-1; D gene unclear. CDR1 and CDR2 (germline): MNHNY, SVGAGI (reference sequence). This CDR3 comprises 14 residues. V lost 5 bases and J lost 1, with 11 bases in between. The CDR3 here is CASSPLGPNTEAFF. CDR3 bases: TGTGCCAGCAGTCCCCTGGGCCCGAACACTGAAGCTTTCTTT.

The chain combines TRBV19 with TRBJ1-4, with unresolved D. The length of the CDR3 is 14 residues. Trimming left V 6 bases short and J 6 bases short, with 14 bases between. Germline V CDR1 and CDR2: LNHDA, SQIVND (reference sequence). The CDR3 bases are TGTGCCAGTAGGGGGTTCGGCTCGGATGAAAAACTGTTTTTT. It codes for CASRGFGSDEKLFF.

This clone was seen just once. This sequence joins TRBV7-2 and TRBJ2-3; 11 nucleotides match TRBD2. With 0 bases clipped from V and 6 bases from J, the junction kept 8 bases outside the gene matches. Germline loops: CDR1 SGHTA, CDR2 FQGNSA. There are 17 residues in the CDR3. The DNA for the CDR3 is TGTGCCAGCAGCTTAGCGTCGGAACTAGCGGGGGCGGATACGCAGTATTTT. Protein: CASSLASELAGADTQYF.

V usage is TRBV27 and J usage is TRBJ1-1, with D perhaps TRBD1 (5 bases). Deletions cut 1 base from V and 4 bases from J, with 13 bases between. This CDR3 has 15 residues. Germline CDR1 and CDR2: MNHEY and SMNVEV (reference sequence). The DNA of the CDR3 is TGTGCCAGCAGTTTATTCCCAGGGCGAGGCACTGAAGCTTTCTTT. Its translation is CASSLFPGRGTEAFF.

The V and J genes are TRBV15 and TRBJ1-2, with 8 bases lining up with TRBD1. The CDR3 runs 15 residues. Trimming at V came to 5 bases and at J to 8 bases, leaving 13 bases not matched to a gene. The V gene's germline CDR1 is LNHNV and CDR2 YYDKDF (reference sequence). The CDR3 loop reads CATSETGQARAGYTF. CDR3 nucleotide sequence: TGTGCCACCAGCGAGACGGGACAGGCCCGCGCAGGCTACACCTTC. The full variable domain, completed using reference TRBV15 and TRBJ1-2, is DAMVIQNPRYQVTQFGKPVTLSCSQTLNHNVMYWYQQKSSQAPKLLFHYYDKDFNNEADTPDNFQSRRPNTSFCFLDIRSPGLGDTAMYLCATSETGQARAGYTFGSGTRLTVV.